A selection of T cell receptor beta chains follows, all from one sample in a study of cytomegalovirus exposure and HLA in healthy donors. The method was immunoSEQ multiplex PCR; TCRdb's version includes in-frame clones alone and lacks a portion of them. Among some 120,000 clones listed, 75% to 85% were seen once. Sequencing was performed on PBMCs. All receptors come from a man under 40 in good health and CMV-seronegative. Both conserved end residues are part of each CDR3. The order of the fields is D gene, V gene, clone size, J gene, CDR3 protein, CDR3 DNA. The D gene is left open where the match is weak. Not all rows give a size; the values are once, few, many and, for expanded clones, a class.

d_gene: NA
v_gene: TRBV6-1
abundance: few
j_gene: TRBJ1-1
CDR3aa: CASIGGGTEAFF
CDR3nt: TGTGCCAGCATTGGGGGGGGCACTGAAGCTTTCTTT

d_gene: NA
v_gene: TRBV5-1
abundance: NA
j_gene: TRBJ1-3
CDR3aa: CASSPDISGNTIYF
CDR3nt: TGCGCCAGCAGCCCGGACATCTCTGGAAACACCATATATTTT

d_gene: NA
v_gene: TRBV10-1
abundance: once
j_gene: TRBJ2-2
CDR3aa: CASSGRTTGELFF
CDR3nt: TGCGCCAGCAGTGGCCGGACAACCGGGGAGCTGTTTTTT

d_gene: TRBD2
v_gene: TRBV7-8
abundance: NA
j_gene: TRBJ2-1
CDR3aa: CASSLVQGAFLAGVSNEQFF
CDR3nt: TGTGCCAGCAGCTTAGTTCAGGGGGCTTTTCTAGCGGGAGTTTCCAATGAGCAGTTCTTC

d_gene: TRBD1
v_gene: TRBV19
abundance: NA
j_gene: TRBJ1-2
CDR3aa: CASSSTRGPYGYTF
CDR3nt: TGTGCCAGTAGTAGCACCAGGGGGCCCTATGGCTACACCTTC

d_gene: NA
v_gene: TRBV4-1
abundance: NA
j_gene: TRBJ2-5
CDR3aa: CASSQDTRRGQETQYF
CDR3nt: TGCGCCAGCAGCCAAGATACTAGGAGGGGACAAGAGACCCAGTACTTC

d_gene: NA
v_gene: TRBV27
abundance: once
j_gene: TRBJ2-5
CDR3aa: CASSLAWGSQETQYF
CDR3nt: TGTGCCAGCAGTTTAGCGTGGGGCAGCCAAGAGACCCAGTACTTC

d_gene: TRBD1
v_gene: TRBV5-1
abundance: NA
j_gene: TRBJ1-4
CDR3aa: CASSMDRDEKLFF
CDR3nt: TGCGCCAGCAGCATGGACAGGGATGAAAAACTGTTTTTT

d_gene: NA
v_gene: TRBV7-9
abundance: NA
j_gene: TRBJ1-3
CDR3aa: CASSFGGRAGNTIYF
CDR3nt: TGTGCCAGCAGCTTTGGGGGCAGGGCTGGAAACACCATATATTTT

d_gene: TRBD1
v_gene: TRBV29-1
abundance: NA
j_gene: TRBJ1-2
CDR3aa: CSVPPGQGVYGYTF
CDR3nt: TGCAGCGTCCCCCCGGGACAGGGTGTCTATGGCTACACCTTC

d_gene: NA
v_gene: TRBV21-1
abundance: NA
j_gene: TRBJ1-1
CDR3aa: CASSNRGGERVNTEAFF
CDR3nt: TGTGCCAGCAGCAATAGGGGCGGCGAAAGAGTTAACACTGAAGCTTTCTTT

d_gene: NA
v_gene: TRBV5-6
abundance: NA
j_gene: TRBJ2-3
CDR3aa: CASGATDTQYF
CDR3nt: TGTGCCAGCGGAGCCACAGATACGCAGTATTTT

d_gene: TRBD1
v_gene: TRBV18
abundance: NA
j_gene: TRBJ1-5
CDR3aa: CASSPSDRGNQPQHF
CDR3nt: TGTGCCAGCTCACCATCGGACAGGGGAAATCAGCCCCAGCATTTT

d_gene: NA
v_gene: TRBV29-1
abundance: NA
j_gene: TRBJ1-2
CDR3aa: CSVPANYGYTF
CDR3nt: TGCAGCGTTCCGGCTAACTATGGCTACACCTTC

d_gene: TRBD2
v_gene: TRBV19
abundance: NA
j_gene: TRBJ2-7
CDR3aa: CASSTSSGTSYEQYF
CDR3nt: TGTGCCAGTAGTACCTCTAGCGGGACTTCCTACGAGCAGTACTTC

d_gene: TRBD2
v_gene: TRBV27
abundance: NA
j_gene: TRBJ2-7
CDR3aa: CASRKPSGRAPYEQYF
CDR3nt: TGTGCCAGCAGGAAACCTAGCGGGAGGGCCCCATACGAGCAGTACTTC

d_gene: NA
v_gene: TRBV29-1
abundance: NA
j_gene: TRBJ2-2
CDR3aa: CSHPLPSVGELFF
CDR3nt: TGCAGCCACCCCCTTCCTAGCGTAGGGGAGCTGTTTTTT

d_gene: NA
v_gene: TRBV27
abundance: few
j_gene: TRBJ2-4
CDR3aa: CASSLGGAMGENIQYF
CDR3nt: TGTGCCAGCAGCCTGGGCGGGGCCATGGGGGAAAACATTCAGTACTTC

d_gene: NA
v_gene: TRBV20-1
abundance: NA
j_gene: TRBJ2-3
CDR3aa: CSVRVADTQYF
CDR3nt: TGCAGTGTACGAGTTGCTGATACGCAGTATTTT

d_gene: TRBD2
v_gene: TRBV9
abundance: once
j_gene: TRBJ2-7
CDR3aa: CASSVASGSYEQYF
CDR3nt: TGTGCCAGCAGCGTAGCTAGCGGGAGCTACGAGCAGTACTTC

d_gene: TRBD2
v_gene: TRBV5-4
abundance: NA
j_gene: TRBJ2-1
CDR3aa: CASSPPTSGSTGQFF
CDR3nt: TGTGCCAGCAGCCCCCCGACTAGCGGGAGCACTGGGCAGTTCTTC

d_gene: TRBD1
v_gene: TRBV7-9
abundance: NA
j_gene: TRBJ2-7
CDR3aa: CASSPRTGDEQYF
CDR3nt: TGTGCCAGCAGCCCCAGGACAGGGGACGAGCAGTACTTC

d_gene: NA
v_gene: TRBV6-6
abundance: NA
j_gene: TRBJ2-5
CDR3aa: CASSGQLETQYF
CDR3nt: TGTGCCAGCAGCGGACAGTTAGAGACCCAGTACTTC

d_gene: NA
v_gene: TRBV19
abundance: NA
j_gene: TRBJ2-2
CDR3aa: CASSIVPGLPGELFF
CDR3nt: TGTGCCAGTAGTATCGTTCCGGGGTTGCCCGGGGAGCTGTTTTTT

d_gene: TRBD2
v_gene: TRBV7-8
abundance: NA
j_gene: TRBJ2-3
CDR3aa: CASSLALAGVEDTQYF
CDR3nt: TGTGCCAGCAGCTTAGCTCTAGCGGGAGTGGAAGATACGCAGTATTTT

d_gene: TRBD2
v_gene: TRBV15
abundance: NA
j_gene: TRBJ2-5
CDR3aa: CATSTGGAQGTQYF
CDR3nt: TGTGCCACCAGCACGGGGGGGGCACAGGGAACCCAGTACTTC

d_gene: TRBD2
v_gene: TRBV6-1
abundance: NA
j_gene: TRBJ2-1
CDR3aa: CASSEAQRAGGPLDNEQFF
CDR3nt: TGTGCCAGCAGTGAAGCGCAACGAGCGGGAGGCCCTTTGGACAATGAGCAGTTCTTC

d_gene: TRBD1
v_gene: TRBV30
abundance: NA
j_gene: TRBJ1-2
CDR3aa: CAWSPGQGLGPGYTF
CDR3nt: TGTGCCTGGAGTCCAGGACAGGGACTGGGACCGGGCTACACCTTC

d_gene: NA
v_gene: TRBV19
abundance: once
j_gene: TRBJ1-2
CDR3aa: CASSMRPAGGYTF
CDR3nt: TGTGCCAGTAGTATGCGCCCCGCCGGGGGCTACACCTTC

d_gene: NA
v_gene: TRBV2
abundance: NA
j_gene: TRBJ2-5
CDR3aa: CASSELARETQYF
CDR3nt: TGTGCCAGCAGTGAATTAGCGAGAGAGACCCAGTACTTC

d_gene: NA
v_gene: TRBV2
abundance: few
j_gene: TRBJ2-1
CDR3aa: CASSEGPPVNEQFF
CDR3nt: TGTGCCAGCAGTGAAGGTCCTCCGGTCAATGAGCAGTTCTTC

d_gene: TRBD2
v_gene: TRBV19
abundance: NA
j_gene: TRBJ2-1
CDR3aa: CASSIKRETYNEQFF
CDR3nt: TGTGCCAGTAGTATCAAGCGGGAGACCTACAATGAGCAGTTCTTC

d_gene: TRBD1
v_gene: TRBV5-4
abundance: NA
j_gene: TRBJ1-2
CDR3aa: CASSFRDRGFSYTF
CDR3nt: TGTGCCAGCAGCTTCCGGGACAGGGGATTTAGCTACACCTTC

d_gene: TRBD2
v_gene: TRBV10-2
abundance: NA
j_gene: TRBJ2-1
CDR3aa: CASNKLAGGPGGAYNEQFF
CDR3nt: TGCGCCAGCAATAAACTAGCGGGAGGGCCGGGTGGGGCCTACAATGAGCAGTTCTTC

d_gene: TRBD2
v_gene: TRBV5-4
abundance: NA
j_gene: TRBJ2-7
CDR3aa: CASSSSGTRAYEQYF
CDR3nt: TGTGCCAGCAGCTCCAGCGGGACTAGAGCCTACGAGCAGTACTTC

d_gene: TRBD2
v_gene: TRBV6-6
abundance: NA
j_gene: TRBJ2-5
CDR3aa: CASRRLAGGLQETQYF
CDR3nt: TGTGCCAGCAGAAGACTAGCGGGAGGGTTACAAGAGACCCAGTACTTC

d_gene: NA
v_gene: TRBV5-1
abundance: NA
j_gene: TRBJ2-5
CDR3aa: CASSFLSGVQETQYF
CDR3nt: TGCGCCAGCAGCTTTCTTTCGGGGGTCCAAGAGACCCAGTACTTC

d_gene: NA
v_gene: TRBV5-6
abundance: NA
j_gene: TRBJ1-4
CDR3aa: CASSLVMGQNEKLFF
CDR3nt: TGTGCCAGCAGCTTGGTCATGGGGCAGAATGAAAAACTGTTTTTT

d_gene: TRBD1
v_gene: TRBV6-1
abundance: NA
j_gene: TRBJ2-1
CDR3aa: CASSTQGATSFEQFF
CDR3nt: TGTGCCAGCAGTACGCAGGGGGCCACTAGCTTCGAGCAGTTCTTC

d_gene: TRBD2
v_gene: TRBV4-2
abundance: NA
j_gene: TRBJ2-2
CDR3aa: CASSQVGGSYTGELFF
CDR3nt: TGTGCCAGCAGCCAAGTTGGCGGGAGTTACACCGGGGAGCTGTTTTTT

d_gene: TRBD1
v_gene: TRBV28
abundance: NA
j_gene: TRBJ1-5
CDR3aa: CASRLGQGASNQPQHF
CDR3nt: TGTGCCAGCAGACTTGGACAGGGGGCGAGCAATCAGCCCCAGCATTTT

d_gene: TRBD1
v_gene: TRBV28
abundance: NA
j_gene: TRBJ1-1
CDR3aa: CASSLPGQGFTEAFF
CDR3nt: TGTGCCAGCAGTTTACCGGGACAGGGGTTTACTGAAGCTTTCTTT

d_gene: NA
v_gene: TRBV29-1
abundance: NA
j_gene: TRBJ1-2
CDR3aa: CSVDGTTYGYTF
CDR3nt: TGCAGCGTTGACGGGACAACCTATGGCTACACCTTC

d_gene: NA
v_gene: TRBV28
abundance: NA
j_gene: TRBJ1-2
CDR3aa: CASTRQDPNYGYTF
CDR3nt: TGTGCCAGCACGAGACAGGACCCTAACTATGGCTACACCTTC

d_gene: NA
v_gene: TRBV7-3
abundance: NA
j_gene: TRBJ1-3
CDR3aa: CASSSRPGNTIYF
CDR3nt: TGTGCCAGCAGCTCCCGTCCTGGAAACACCATATATTTT

d_gene: NA
v_gene: TRBV27
abundance: NA
j_gene: TRBJ2-7
CDR3aa: CASRGDSYEQYF
CDR3nt: TGTGCCAGCAGGGGGGACTCCTACGAGCAGTACTTC

d_gene: NA
v_gene: TRBV28
abundance: NA
j_gene: TRBJ1-2
CDR3aa: CASSLKRRYGGYTF
CDR3nt: TGTGCCAGCAGTTTAAAACGGAGGTATGGTGGCTACACCTTC

d_gene: NA
v_gene: TRBV6-5
abundance: NA
j_gene: TRBJ2-7
CDR3aa: CASRSAGGLYEQYF
CDR3nt: TGTGCCAGCAGATCGGCCGGGGGGCTATACGAGCAGTACTTC